The TCR beta chain described here comes from a study of blood T cell repertoires in COVID-19. At the level of the study: T cells, B-cell-depleted T cells, or PBMCs supplied cDNA or gDNA.

Some clones are missing from TCRdb's copy, which holds only in-frame ones; the method was immunoSEQ multiplex PCR. This sample has 18,000 or so clones; 90% to 95% occur once, and the top ten carry 6.5% to 7.5%. The V segment lost 0 bases and the J segment 13 bases; nucleotides outside the gene matches: 14. CDR3 length: 15 residues. Germline V gene data show CDR1 as SGHRS and CDR2 as YFSETQ. The sample consisted of peripheral blood. The TCR comes from a human donor in a cohort sampled during active COVID-19. The genes are TRBV5-1 and TRBJ1-1; 8 positions match TRBD1. CDR3 in DNA: TGCGCCAGCAGCTTGGACAGGGGGTCCCTCGGAAATGGTTTCTTT. Translation gives CASSLDRGSLGNGFF.